The entry below gives a single T cell receptor (beta chain) sequence along with its context. Germline V CDR1 and CDR2: MGHRA, YSYEKL. The CDR3 consists of 17 residues. Trimming took off 6 bases at V and 4 bases at J, with 24 bases between the two ends. The sample belongs to a study of control samples from healthy donors and cancer patients. Sequencing was performed with immunoSEQ multiplex PCR; in TCRdb, only in-frame clones are kept and a portion is missing. The sample lists some 130,000 clones, roughly 90% occurring once. The sequence was collected from a man between 18 and 35 years old in good health. V is TRBV4-1 and J is TRBJ2-5; D is possibly TRBD1 (6 bases). Sequenced: blood. CDR3 protein: CASRGIKGRGKGETQYF. In DNA, the CDR3 is TGCGCCAGCAGGGGAATAAAAGGCAGGGGAAAAGGAGAGACCCAGTACTTC.